This T cell receptor (beta chain) derives from a study of blood T cells in healthy people across ages. General study results and limits: Possibly confounding the expanded clonotype changes was the fact that donor CMV status was unknown. With naive T cell percentage, TCR beta diversity showed a strong correlation.

Then a second PCR, running roughly 7 to 11 cycles, was carried out with a sample-barcoded 5' primer and a J-beta primer mix. Every single cDNA molecule received a tag from a template-switch adaptor with 12 random nucleotides. TCRdb fed the 5' RACE reads into MiXCR, producing one record per CDR3 protein. The sample yields 1.5 million to 2 million distinct CDR3 sequences, approximately 30% seen once. As for this clonotype: Its antigen is not identified. A read error may explain this, as a much larger clone is one base away. This is likely a read error, given that the CDR3 carries no conserved phenylalanine or tryptophan at its end.

Per sample, at least 5 micrograms of total RNA were extracted. This CDR3 has 13 residues. Deletions cut 3 bases from V and 0 bases from J, with 7 bases between. Germline CDR1 reads SGHRS; CDR2 reads YFSETQ. This sequence originates from a woman in her 30s in good health. The genes are TRBV5-1 and TRBJ2-7; weak D call: TRBD2 (5 bases). The specimen was blood. CDR3 region: CASSSGISYEQYC. CDR3 coding DNA: TGCGCCAGCAGCTCGGGGATCTCCTACGAGCAGTACTGC.